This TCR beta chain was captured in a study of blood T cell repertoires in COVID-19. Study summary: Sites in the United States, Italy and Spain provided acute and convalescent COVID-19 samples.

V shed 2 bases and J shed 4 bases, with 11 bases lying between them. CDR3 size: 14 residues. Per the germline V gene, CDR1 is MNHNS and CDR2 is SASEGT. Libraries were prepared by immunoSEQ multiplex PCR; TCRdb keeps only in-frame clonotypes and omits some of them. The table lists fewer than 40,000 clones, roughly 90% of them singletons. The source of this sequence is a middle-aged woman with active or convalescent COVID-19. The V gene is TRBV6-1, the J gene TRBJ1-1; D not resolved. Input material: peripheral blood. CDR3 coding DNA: TGTGCCAGCAGTGAAAGGCGGGGAGCCACTGAAGCTTTCTTT. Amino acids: CASSERRGATEAFF.